This T cell receptor beta chain was obtained from a study of blood T cells in healthy people across ages. After removal of 2 bases from V and 0 bases from J, the junction contained 4 bases not matched to a gene. Per the germline V gene, CDR1 is SQVTM and CDR2 is ANQGSEA. CDR3 size: 15 residues. Together with a sample-barcoded 5' primer, a J-beta primer mix was included in a second PCR lasting roughly 6 to 12 cycles. TCRdb recomputed calls from the 5' RACE reads with MiXCR, one row per CDR3 protein. The table shows about 1.8 million distinct CDR3 sequences, with around 48% occurring only once. The rearrangement links TRBV29-1 to TRBJ2-1; TRBD1 aligns across 7 bases. The source of this sequence is a woman in her thirties or forties in good health. Sequencing was performed on blood. The CDR3 spells CSVERGRASYNEQFF. In nucleotides, the CDR3 is TGCAGCGTTGAAAGGGGGCGGGCCTCCTACAATGAGCAGTTCTTC.